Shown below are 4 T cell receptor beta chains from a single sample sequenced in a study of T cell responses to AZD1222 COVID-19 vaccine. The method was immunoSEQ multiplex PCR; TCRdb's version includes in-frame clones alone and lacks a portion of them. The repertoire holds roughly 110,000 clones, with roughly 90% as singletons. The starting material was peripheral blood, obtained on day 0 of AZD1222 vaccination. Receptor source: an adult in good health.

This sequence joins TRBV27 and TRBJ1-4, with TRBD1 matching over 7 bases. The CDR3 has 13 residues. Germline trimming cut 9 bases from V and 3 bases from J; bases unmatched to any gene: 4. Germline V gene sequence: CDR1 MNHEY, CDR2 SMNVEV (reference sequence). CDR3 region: CASWTGSNEKLFF. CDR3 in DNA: TGTGCCAGTTGGACAGGATCTAATGAAAAACTGTTTTTT.

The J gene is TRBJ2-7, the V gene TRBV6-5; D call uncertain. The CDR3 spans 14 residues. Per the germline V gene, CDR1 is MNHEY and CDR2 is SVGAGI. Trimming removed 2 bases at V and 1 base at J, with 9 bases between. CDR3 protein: CASSYRTYSYEQYF. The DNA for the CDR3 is TGTGCCAGCAGTTACCGGACGTATTCCTACGAGCAGTACTTC.

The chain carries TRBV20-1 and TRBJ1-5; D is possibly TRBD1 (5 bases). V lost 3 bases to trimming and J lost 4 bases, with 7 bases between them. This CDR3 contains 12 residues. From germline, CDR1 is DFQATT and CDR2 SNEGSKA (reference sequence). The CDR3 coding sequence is TGCAGTGCTAGTAGACAGAATCAGCCCCAGCATTTT. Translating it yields CSASRQNQPQHF.

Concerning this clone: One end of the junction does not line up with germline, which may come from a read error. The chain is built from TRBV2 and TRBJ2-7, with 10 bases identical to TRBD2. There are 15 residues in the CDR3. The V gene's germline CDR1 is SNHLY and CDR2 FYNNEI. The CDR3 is CASSEGLAATYEQYF. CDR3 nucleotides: TGTGCCAGCAGCGAAGGACTAGCGGCGACCTACGAGCAGTACTTC.